The 3 T cell receptor beta chains in this list originate from one sample, sequenced in a study of glioma-infiltrating T cells after dendritic cell vaccination. Produced via immunoSEQ multiplex PCR; TCRdb's table is partial and in-frame only. Among roughly 100,000 clones listed, roughly 81% were seen once. This material consisted of blood, taken before dendritic cell vaccination. The receptors originated from a human donor with glioblastoma.

The chain recombines TRBV7-2 with TRBJ2-2, with D tentatively TRBD1 (6 bases). The germline CDR1 and CDR2 sequences are SGHTA and FQGNSA. This CDR3 comprises 15 residues. V gave up 3 bases and J gave up 2 bases, with 10 bases separating them. The CDR3 is CASSLGQLNTGELFF. The CDR3 nucleotides are TGTGCCAGCAGCTTGGGACAACTAAACACCGGGGAGCTGTTTTTT.

This clone was picked up a small number of times. CDR3 sequence: CSTGGEIHEQYF. The DNA for the CDR3 is TGTTCTACAGGGGGCGAAATCCACGAGCAGTACTTC. The chain links TRBV6-6 to TRBJ2-7, with 9 bases identical to TRBD1. The CDR3 spans 12 residues. Germline values: CDR1 MNHNY, CDR2 SVGAGI (reference sequence).

V usage is TRBV12-5 and J usage is TRBJ2-7; 7 nucleotides agree with TRBD2. Trimming cost V 6 bases and J 4 bases; bases outside gene matches: 9. Per germline, CDR1 LGHNT and CDR2 FRNRAP. The CDR3 runs to 14 residues. CDR3 nucleotides: TGTGCTAGTGGGATCGCGGGGGTTTCTTACGAGCAGTACTTC. Its protein product is CASGIAGVSYEQYF. Complete variable domain (other parts from reference TRBV12-5 and TRBJ2-7): DARVTQTPRHKVTEMGQEVTMRCQPILGHNTVFWYRQTMMQGLELLAYFRNRAPLDDSGMPKDRFSAEMPDATLATLKIQPSEPRDSAVYFCASGIAGVSYEQYFGPGTRLTVT.